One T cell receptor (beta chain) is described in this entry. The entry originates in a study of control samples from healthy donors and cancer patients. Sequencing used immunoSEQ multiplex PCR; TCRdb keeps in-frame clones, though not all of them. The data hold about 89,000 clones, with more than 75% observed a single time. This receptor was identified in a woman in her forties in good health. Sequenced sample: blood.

The CDR3: CASSLGQTYGYTF. DNA of the CDR3: TGTGCCAGCAGCTTGGGTCAGACATATGGCTACACCTTC. The chain combines TRBV5-6 with TRBJ1-2, with D unresolved. The V and J ends lost 0 bases and 5 bases respectively, with 8 bases between them. The germline V gene encodes CDR1 SGHDT and CDR2 YYEEEE. The CDR3 is 13 amino acids.